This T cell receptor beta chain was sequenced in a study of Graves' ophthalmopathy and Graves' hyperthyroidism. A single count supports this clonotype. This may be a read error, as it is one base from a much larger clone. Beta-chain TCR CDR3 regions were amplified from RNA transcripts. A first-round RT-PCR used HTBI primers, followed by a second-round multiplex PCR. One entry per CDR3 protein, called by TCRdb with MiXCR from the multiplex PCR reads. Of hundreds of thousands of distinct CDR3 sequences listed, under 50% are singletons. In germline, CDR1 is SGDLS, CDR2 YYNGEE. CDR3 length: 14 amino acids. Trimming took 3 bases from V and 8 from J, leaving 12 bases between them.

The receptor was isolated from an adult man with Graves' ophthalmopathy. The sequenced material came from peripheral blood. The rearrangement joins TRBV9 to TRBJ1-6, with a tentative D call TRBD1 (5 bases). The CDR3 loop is CASSAHMGDSPLHF. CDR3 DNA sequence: TGTGCCAGCAGCGCCCACATGGGGGATTCACCCCTCCACTTT. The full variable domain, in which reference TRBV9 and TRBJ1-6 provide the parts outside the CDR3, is DSGVTQTPKHLITATGQRVTLRCSPRSGDLSVYWYQQSLDQGLQFLIQYYNGEERAKGNILERFSAQQFPDLHSELNLSSLELGDSALYFCASSAHMGDSPLHFGNGTRLTVT.